The rows below give T cell receptor beta chains drawn from one sample of a study of T and B cells in COVID-19 patients. From the multiplex PCR reads, TCRdb called clonotypes with MiXCR, one entry per CDR3 protein. The sample lists fewer than 9,500 distinct CDR3 sequences, around 28% occurring once. The sequenced material came from blood. All receptors come from a human donor who had recovered from COVID-19. The CDR3 runs from the conserved cysteine through the conserved F or W. A D gene is named only where the DNA matches it firmly. Clone size is stated in some rows and not others, as once, few, many or a class when expanded.

d_call | j_call | cdr3_length | v_call | clone_size | cdr3_nt | cdr3_aa
TRBD1 | TRBJ1-4 | 13 | TRBV19 | medium-sized | TGTGCCAGTAGCCAGGGGGCGTTGGAAAAACTGTTTTTT | CASSQGALEKLFF
TRBD1 | TRBJ1-1 | 14 | TRBV6-5 | NA | TGTGCCATCTCCGCCGGGACAGGGGGCACTGAAGCTTTCTTT | CAISAGTGGTEAFF
TRBD2 | TRBJ2-5 | 19 | TRBV27 | few | TGTGCCAGCAATCCCCGGGACGCGGGGGTTGTGTGGTACCAAGAGACCCAGTACTTC | CASNPRDAGVVWYQETQYF
NA | TRBJ1-1 | 13 | TRBV7-2 | NA | TGTGCCAGCAGCATAGACGCGACAGGTGAAGCTTTCTTT | CASSIDATGEAFF
NA | TRBJ2-3 | 18 | TRBV20-1 | medium-sized | TGCAGTGCTAGACGGCTACCTTCGACTGGATCTAGCACAGATACGCAGTATTTT | CSARRLPSTGSSTDTQYF
NA | TRBJ2-1 | 16 | TRBV5-6 | NA | TGTGCCAGCCTAGCTTGGGGGGATAGCTCCTACAATGAGCAGTTCTTC | CASLAWGDSSYNEQFF
TRBD1 | TRBJ1-3 | 20 | TRBV18 | NA | TGTGCCAGCTCACCAGGTTCCGGAGGGGCCACAGGGGGATCTGGAAACACCATATATTTT | CASSPGSGGATGGSGNTIYF
NA | TRBJ1-1 | 11 | TRBV6-5 | NA | TGTGCCAGCAGGGACGGCTTCACGGCTTTCTTT | CASRDGFTAFF
NA | TRBJ2-5 | 13 | TRBV29-1 | medium-sized | TGCAGCGTTTCCCAAATAGGTGGAGAGACCCAGTACTTC | CSVSQIGGETQYF
NA | TRBJ2-3 | 14 | TRBV18 | medium-sized | TGTGCCAGCTCACTTGTTCCGGGACAAGATACGCAGTATTTT | CASSLVPGQDTQYF
TRBD2 | TRBJ2-2 | 17 | TRBV4-2 | NA | TGTGCCAGCAGCCAAGATGGGAGCGGGGGGTACACCGGGGAGCTGTTTTTT | CASSQDGSGGYTGELFF
NA | TRBJ1-5 | 14 | TRBV5-1 | NA | TGCGCCAGCAGCTTGGATGGGGGAAATCAGCCCCAGCATTTT | CASSLDGGNQPQHF
NA | TRBJ2-5 | 12 | TRBV11-1 | medium-sized | TGTGCCAGCGGAAACGGGTTGGAGACCCAGTACTTC | CASGNGLETQYF
TRBD2 | TRBJ2-1 | 15 | TRBV6-4 | NA | TGTGCCAGCAGTGAAGTGACTAGCGGGGGCGATGAGCAGTTCTTC | CASSEVTSGGDEQFF
NA | TRBJ2-3 | 15 | TRBV7-9 | NA | TGTGCCAGCAGCTTACTTGGACTCAACCTGGATAAGCAGTATTTT | CASSLLGLNLDKQYF
NA | TRBJ2-5 | 10 | TRBV20-1 | NA | TGCAGTTCAATACAAGAGACCCAGTACTTC | CSSIQETQYF
NA | TRBJ2-7 | 12 | TRBV11-1 | medium-sized | TGTGCCAGCAGCTTAGCAGGATACGAGCAGTACTTC | CASSLAGYEQYF
NA | TRBJ2-3 | 14 | TRBV30 | medium-sized | TGTGCCTGGGGGGCTGAGGGAGGCACAGATACGCAGTATTTT | CAWGAEGGTDTQYF
NA | TRBJ1-1 | 13 | TRBV6-1 | few | TGTGCCAGCAGCCTCGGACAGAACACTGAAGCTTTCTTT | CASSLGQNTEAFF
NA | TRBJ2-7 | 13 | TRBV20-1 | NA | TGCAGTGCTAGTCAGGACGTGGTCTACGAGCAGTACTTC | CSASQDVVYEQYF
TRBD2 | TRBJ2-5 | 15 | TRBV11-1 | NA | TGTGCCAGCACCATCCTAGCGGGGGGCCAAGAGACCCAGTACTTC | CASTILAGGQETQYF
NA | TRBJ1-5 | 12 | TRBV29-1 | medium-sized | TGCAGCGTCCGGGAGGGGACTCAGCCCCAGCATTTT | CSVREGTQPQHF
TRBD1 | TRBJ2-1 | 15 | TRBV28 | NA | TGTGCCAGCAGTTTACTAGGGGGCGGGTACAATGAGCAGTTCTTC | CASSLLGGGYNEQFF
NA | TRBJ1-2 | 15 | TRBV30 | NA | TGTGCCTGGAGTCCTCCCGGGCCTCCTAACTATGGCTACACCTTC | CAWSPPGPPNYGYTF
NA | TRBJ2-7 | 15 | TRBV4-3 | NA | TGCGCCAGCAGCCAAGATCGGACAGTGTCCTACGAGCAGTACTTC | CASSQDRTVSYEQYF
TRBD1 | TRBJ1-1 | 11 | TRBV20-1 | NA | TGCAGTGCTAGATCCACAGGGGGAGTTTTCTTT | CSARSTGGVFF
NA | TRBJ1-1 | 14 | TRBV19 | NA | TGTGCCAGTACTTTAGGGCCTCTAAACACTGAAGCTTTCTTT | CASTLGPLNTEAFF
NA | TRBJ1-5 | 17 | TRBV19 | medium-sized | TGTGCCAGTAGTATTGGCGGGTCGGGAGGTGGCAATCAGCCCCAGCATTTT | CASSIGGSGGGNQPQHF
NA | TRBJ1-5 | 13 | TRBV24-1 | NA | TGTGCCACCAGTGATACCCGGGGACAGCCCCAGCATTTT | CATSDTRGQPQHF
NA | TRBJ1-6 | 17 | TRBV6-5 | NA | TGTGCCAGCAGTTACTCGGGCGGCAGCTCCTATAATTCACCCCTCCACTTT | CASSYSGGSSYNSPLHF
NA | TRBJ2-1 | 13 | TRBV14 | many | TGTGCCAGCAGCCAAGATTGGCTAGCTGAGCAGTTCTTC | CASSQDWLAEQFF
NA | TRBJ2-2 | 13 | TRBV12-3/TRBV12-4 | NA | TGTGCCAGCAGCTTACAGGGCACCGGGGAGCTGTTTTTT | CASSLQGTGELFF
TRBD2 | TRBJ2-2 | 12 | TRBV6-2/TRBV6-3 | many | TGTGCCATCAGCGGACTAGCCGGGGAGCTGTTTTTT | CAISGLAGELFF
NA | TRBJ1-5 | 13 | TRBV30 | few | TGTGCCTGGAGTGTAGGGGTGGATCAGCCCCAGCATTTT | CAWSVGVDQPQHF
TRBD2 | TRBJ2-3 | 16 | TRBV19 | medium-sized | TGTGCCAGTAGTTCGCTGCAAGCGGGCGGGAGAGATACGCAGTATTTT | CASSSLQAGGRDTQYF
NA | TRBJ2-7 | 13 | TRBV4-3 | NA | TGCGCCAGCAGCCAAGAGGTAATCGGCGAGCAGTACTTC | CASSQEVIGEQYF
NA | TRBJ2-6 | 14 | TRBV6-1 | medium-sized | TGTGCCAGCAGAGAGGTCTCTGGGGCCAACGTCCTGACTTTC | CASREVSGANVLTF
NA | TRBJ2-1 | 13 | TRBV6-5 | medium-sized | TGTGCCAGCAGGGACAACCTCGACAATGAGCAGTTCTTC | CASRDNLDNEQFF
NA | TRBJ1-5 | 16 | TRBV12-3/TRBV12-4 | few | TGTGCCAGCAGTTTAGTTGGCTACTCCCGGAGTCAGCCCCAGCATTTT | CASSLVGYSRSQPQHF
NA | TRBJ2-1 | 12 | TRBV28 | NA | TGTGCCAGCAGTTTATCAATGAATGAGCAGTTCTTC | CASSLSMNEQFF
NA | TRBJ2-7 | 16 | TRBV14 | few | TGTGCCAGCAGCCTGTATAAGGGACAACGATTCTACGAGCAGTACTTC | CASSLYKGQRFYEQYF
TRBD2 | TRBJ2-3 | 18 | TRBV7-2 | NA | TGTGCCAGCAGCTTAAGGGCTAGCGGGGGGTCCCGCACAGATACGCAGTATTTT | CASSLRASGGSRTDTQYF
NA | TRBJ1-1 | 15 | TRBV6-5 | few | TGTGCCAGCAGTCGGTGGGGGGCCTCTGGCACTGAAGCTTTCTTT | CASSRWGASGTEAFF
NA | TRBJ2-1 | 16 | TRBV11-2 | NA | TGTGCCAGCAGCTTAGCTGGACAGTCATACTACAATGAGCAGTTCTTC | CASSLAGQSYYNEQFF
TRBD1 | TRBJ1-4 | 14 | TRBV18 | medium-sized | TGTGCCAGCTCAGTCGACAGGGTTAATGAAAAACTGTTTTTT | CASSVDRVNEKLFF
TRBD2 | TRBJ2-6 | 16 | TRBV7-2 | NA | TGTGCCAGCAGCGGACTAGCGGGCTCTGGGGCCAACGTCCTGACTTTC | CASSGLAGSGANVLTF
NA | TRBJ1-3 | 15 | TRBV7-2 | few | TGTGCCAGCAGCTTAGATGTGGGGGGCGGAAACACCATATATTTT | CASSLDVGGGNTIYF
NA | TRBJ1-5 | 16 | TRBV7-4 | few | TGTGCCAGCAGCTTAGTTTTGTCGTCAGGGGATCAGCCCCAGCATTTT | CASSLVLSSGDQPQHF
NA | TRBJ1-2 | 15 | TRBV6-2/TRBV6-3 | few | TGTGCCAGCAGTTACGGCCGGGGGTGGCTCTATGGCTACACCTTC | CASSYGRGWLYGYTF
TRBD2 | TRBJ2-1 | 15 | TRBV18 | NA | TGTGCCAGCTCACCCCCTAGCGGGAGGGACAATGAGCAGTTCTTC | CASSPPSGRDNEQFF
NA | TRBJ1-1 | 12 | TRBV19 | many | TGTGCCAGTAGTATGGGGAACACTGAAGCTTTCTTT | CASSMGNTEAFF
NA | TRBJ2-1 | 13 | TRBV5-1 | few | TGCGCCAGCAGCTTCGGACAGTCCAATGAGCAGTTCTTC | CASSFGQSNEQFF
TRBD2 | TRBJ2-1 | 17 | TRBV6-2/TRBV6-3 | NA | TGTGCCAGCAGTTACCCTATAGGGACTAGCGGGCACAATGAGCAGTTCTTC | CASSYPIGTSGHNEQFF